Below are 17 T cell receptor beta chains sequenced from a single sample in a study of Graves' ophthalmopathy and Graves' hyperthyroidism. RNA transcripts served as template for amplifying TCR beta CDR3 sequences. Second-round multiplex PCR followed a first-round RT-PCR using HTBI primers. TCRdb analysed the multiplex PCR reads with MiXCR anew, one entry per CDR3 protein. In the table there are under 350,000 distinct CDR3 sequences, 17% of which are singletons. The sequenced material came from peripheral blood. Receptors originate from an adult man with Graves' ophthalmopathy.

This clonotype has at least ten counts. V is TRBV6-1 and J is TRBJ1-5, with D possibly being TRBD1 (5 bases). Germline-derived CDR1 and CDR2 are MNHNS and SASEGT. The CDR3 contains 15 residues. The ends were cut back, 3 bases at V and 6 bases at J, with 15 bases in the middle. CDR3 protein: CASSDYWQGAQPQHF. The DNA of the CDR3 is TGTGCCAGCAGTGATTATTGGCAGGGAGCTCAGCCCCAGCATTTT.

Ten or more counts support this clonotype. The J gene is TRBJ2-3, the V gene TRBV20-1; 9 nucleotides match TRBD2. The ends lost 8 bases at V and 2 bases at J; junction bases unmatched: 11. The CDR3 consists of 15 residues. Looked up from germline, CDR1 is DFQATT and CDR2 is SNEGSKA (reference sequence). The CDR3 is CSIGSPSGATDTQYF. The CDR3, as DNA: TGCAGTATCGGGTCACCTAGCGGGGCCACAGATACGCAGTATTTT.

This clonotype was detected ten times or more. The chain recombines TRBV2 with TRBJ1-5; D gene ambiguous. The CDR3 runs 12 residues. Germline loops: CDR1 SNHLY, CDR2 FYNNEI. V dropped 3 bases and J dropped 7 bases, with 7 bases sitting between them. The CDR3 is CASSDRRQPQHF. The CDR3 bases are TGTGCCAGCAGTGACCGAAGACAGCCCCAGCATTTT.

This clonotype has ten or more counts. The chain combines TRBV5-5 with TRBJ2-5; the D gene is possibly TRBD2 (7 bases). Trimming pared 4 bases from V and 2 bases from J, leaving 21 bases between. Germline assignment: CDR1 SGHKS and CDR2 YYEKEE (reference sequence). This CDR3 has 17 residues. CDR3 sequence: CASSPGGGGLTQETQYF. The DNA of the CDR3 is TGTGCCAGCAGCCCTGGGGGCGGGGGCCTTACGCAAGAGACCCAGTACTTC. The full variable domain, rest sourced from reference TRBV5-5 and TRBJ2-5, is DAGVTQSPTHLIKTRGQQVTLRCSPISGHKSVSWYQQVLGQGPQFIFQYYEKEERGRGNFPDRFSARQFPNYSSELNVNALLLGDSALYLCASSPGGGGLTQETQYFGPGTRLLVL.

There are many counts of this clonotype. In DNA form, the CDR3 reads TGTGCCAGCAGCCAAGACCAGGGGGCGGACGAGCAGTACTTC. Translated, it gives CASSQDQGADEQYF. The V and J genes are TRBV4-2 and TRBJ2-7; 8 nucleotides line up with TRBD1. The CDR3 runs to 14 residues. V shed 0 bases and J 5 bases; nucleotides not matched to a gene: 3. Per germline, CDR1 LGHNA and CDR2 YNFKEQ.

There are many counts of this clonotype. V gene TRBV27 combines with J gene TRBJ1-6; D may be TRBD1 (6 bases). V lost 0 bases and J lost 8, with 11 bases in between. The CDR3 sequence is 15 residues long. Germline lookup yields CDR1 MNHEY and CDR2 SMNVEV (reference sequence). The CDR3 is CASSLSQGFDSPLHF. The DNA for the CDR3 is TGTGCCAGCAGTTTATCACAGGGTTTTGATTCACCCCTCCACTTT.

Notes on this clonotype: This may arise from a read error, as a much more abundant clone is one base away. V and J are TRBV18 and TRBJ1-2; TRBD1 aligns across 8 bases. CDR3 size: 13 residues. Germline V lookup: CDR1 KGHSH, CDR2 LQKENI. CDR3 protein: CPSSVDRGAGYTF. As DNA, the CDR3 is TGTCCCAGCTCCGTTGACAGGGGTGCTGGCTACACCTTC. Full variable domain (remainder filled in from reference TRBV18 and TRBJ1-2): NAGVMQNPRHLVRRRGQEARLRCSPMKGHSHVYWYRQLPEEGLKFMVYLQKENIIDESGMPKERFSAEFPKEGPSILRIQQVVRGDSAAYFCPSSVDRGAGYTFGSGTRLTVV.

This clonotype was seen at least ten times. This chain connects TRBV7-2 to TRBJ1-1, with D maybe TRBD1 (6 bases). The CDR3 runs 15 residues. Germline-derived CDR1 and CDR2 are SGHTA and FQGNSA. The V end was cut by 5 bases, the J end by 6 bases, with 19 bases between. The CDR3 sequence: CTSSPGTLRRAEAFF. DNA for the CDR3: TGTACCAGCAGCCCCGGGACACTACGTCGAGCTGAAGCTTTCTTT.

This clonotype was counted at least ten times. V and J are TRBV20-1 and TRBJ2-5; D possibly matches TRBD1 or TRBD2 (6 bases each). Trimming took off 3 bases at V and 2 bases at J, with 19 bases between the two ends. CDR3 length equals 16 residues. CDR1 and CDR2 (germline): DFQATT, SNEGSKA (reference sequence). The CDR3 is CSARGGGGVIQETQYF. In nucleotides, the CDR3 is TGCAGTGCTAGGGGGGGCGGCGGAGTCATACAAGAGACCCAGTACTTC.

Only a few counts were recorded for this clonotype. This chain joins TRBV4-1 and TRBJ2-7; the D is unclear. The germline V and J ends were trimmed by 1 base and 4 bases, with 8 bases remaining between them. The germline gives CDR1 MGHRA, CDR2 YSYEKL. CDR3 size: 13 residues. The CDR3, as DNA: TGCGCCAGCAGCCAAGGGGTCTTGTACGAGCAGTACTTC. Protein sequence: CASSQGVLYEQYF.

The chain joins TRBV28 to TRBJ2-2, with unresolved D. Trimming shortened V by 5 bases and J by 6 bases, and 7 bases separated the two germline ends. CDR1 MDHEN and CDR2 SYDVKM come from the germline V gene. The CDR3 runs to 12 residues. The CDR3 loop is CASSIFAGELFF. The CDR3 coding sequence is TGTGCCAGCAGTATCTTCGCCGGGGAGCTGTTTTTT.

This clonotype was counted at least ten times. CDR3 nucleotides: TGTGCCAGCAGCCCCTACTCGTTGACTAGCGGGAGGGCCTACGAGCAGTACTTC. It translates to CASSPYSLTSGRAYEQYF. The V and J genes are TRBV11-2 and TRBJ2-7; 14 bases match TRBD2. CDR3 length equals 18 residues. V dropped 5 bases and J dropped 2; count of bases not matched to a gene: 11. CDR1 is SGHAT, CDR2 FQNNGV, per germline.

This sequence joins TRBV27 and TRBJ2-7, with 7 bases that match TRBD2. The ends lost 6 bases at V and 3 bases at J; junction bases unmatched: 11. The CDR3 is made up of 15 amino acids. From germline, CDR1 is MNHEY and CDR2 SMNVEV (reference sequence). CDR3 DNA sequence: TGTGCCAGCAGCCGCCAGCTAGCGGAGGGCTACGAGCAGTACTTC. It encodes CASSRQLAEGYEQYF.

The chain is built from TRBV28 and TRBJ1-1, with a tentative D call TRBD1 (5 bases). The CDR3 spans 12 residues. Trimming took off 9 bases at V and 0 bases at J, with 8 bases between the two ends. In germline, CDR1 is MDHEN, CDR2 SYDVKM. The CDR3 DNA sequence: TGTGCCAGTTTGGGGGTGAACACTGAAGCTTTCTTT. The encoded protein is CASLGVNTEAFF. Using reference TRBV28 and TRBJ1-1 for the parts outside the CDR3, the full variable domain is DVKVTQSSRYLVKRTGEKVFLECVQDMDHENMFWYRQDPGLGLRLIYFSYDVKMKEKGDIPEGYSVSREKKERFSLILESASTNQTSMYLCASLGVNTEAFFGQGTRLTVV.

This chain connects TRBV30 to TRBJ1-5, with no clear D. The germline gives CDR1 GTSNPN, CDR2 SVGIG (reference sequence). The CDR3 is made up of 15 amino acids. The ends were cut back, 4 bases at V and 8 bases at J, with 21 bases in the middle. In DNA form, the CDR3 reads TGTGCCTGGACACACACTAATTCGGCTCGGGAGCCCCAGCATTTT. It encodes CAWTHTNSAREPQHF.

This clonotype was found many times. The chain employs TRBV12-3 or TRBV12-4 and TRBJ2-2, with TRBD2 matching 7 bases. This CDR3 has 15 residues. The V and J ends lost 7 bases and 5 bases, in that order; junction bases with no gene match: 10. The CDR3 reads CASILGGRGTGELFF. The CDR3 coding sequence is TGTGCCAGCATCCTGGGGGGGAGAGGGACCGGGGAGCTGTTTTTT.

This clonotype was picked up many times. The CDR3 sequence is CASSRTGNLGTGLNEQYF. The CDR3 DNA sequence: TGTGCCAGCAGTCGAACCGGAAACCTCGGGACAGGGCTAAACGAGCAGTACTTC. The V and J genes are TRBV6-1 and TRBJ2-7; 9 nucleotides align to TRBD1. The germline V gene encodes CDR1 MNHNS and CDR2 SASEGT. With 5 bases clipped from V and 5 bases from J, the junction kept 19 bases outside the gene matches. The CDR3 has 18 amino acids.